This TCR beta chain was sequenced during a study of technical replicates of blood from a few donors. Method: immunoSEQ multiplex PCR; TCRdb's copy keeps in-frame clones and lacks some. The repertoire has about 61,000 clones, about 96% of them found once; the top ten carry approximately 0.21%. Sequencing was performed on T cells isolated from PBMCs. This receptor was obtained from a human donor in good health.

Here the CDR3 reads CASSQEGLAGSVEQYF. In nucleotides, the CDR3 is TGCGCCAGCAGCCAAGAAGGTCTAGCGGGGAGCGTAGAGCAGTACTTC. The genes are TRBV4-1 and TRBJ2-7; 9 bases agree with TRBD2. The CDR3 runs 16 residues. With 0 bases clipped from V and 7 bases from J, the junction kept 10 bases outside the gene matches. Germline CDR1 MGHRA, CDR2 YSYEKL.